These 27 T cell receptor beta chains came from one sample sequenced in a study of cytomegalovirus exposure and HLA in healthy donors. PCR used 60 Vbeta primers and 13 Jbeta primers. TCRdb's table, derived via immunoSEQ multiplex PCR, lists solely in-frame clones and lacks some. The sample holds 150,000 to 200,000 clones, roughly 79% seen once. Sequencing used PBMCs. The origin of the receptors is a woman aged 45-59 years in good health and CMV-seropositive.

V is TRBV25-1 and J is TRBJ2-1; the match to TRBD1 covers 7 bases. The CDR3 is 13 amino acids. Germline CDR1 reads MGHDK; CDR2 reads SYGVNS. The V gene end was trimmed by 6 bases and the J gene end by 9 bases; junction bases not matched to a gene: 8. Here the CDR3 reads CASRETRGLEQFF. The CDR3 DNA reads TGTGCCAGCAGGGAAACGAGGGGGCTTGAGCAGTTCTTC. Looking up the rest from reference TRBV25-1 and TRBJ2-1 gives the full variable domain: EADIYQTPRYLVIGTGKKITLECSQTMGHDKMYWYQQDPGMELHLIHYSYGVNSTEKGDLSSESTVSRIRTEHFPLTLESARPSHTSQYLCASRETRGLEQFFGPGTRLTVL.

This clone was counted between two and nine times. This chain connects TRBV19 to TRBJ1-2; weak D call: TRBD1 (5 bases). CDR3 length equals 12 residues. V gave up 7 bases and J gave up 7 bases, with 13 bases separating them. CDR1 LNHDA and CDR2 SQIVND come from the germline V gene (reference sequence). CDR3: CASTLRESGYTF. The CDR3 DNA follows: TGTGCCAGTACGCTCAGGGAATCTGGCTACACCTTC.

The CDR3 DNA reads as TGCAGCGTTGAACCGGGACAGGGGCCAGAGACCCAGTACTTC. This gives the protein CSVEPGQGPETQYF. The J gene is TRBJ2-5, the V gene TRBV29-1; 10 positions match TRBD1. With V trimmed by 2 bases and J by 4 bases, 4 bases remained unmatched. Looked up from germline, CDR1 is SQVTM and CDR2 is ANQGSEA. The CDR3 is 14 amino acids.

This clone was detected a few times. V usage is TRBV5-6 and J usage is TRBJ2-3; 7 nucleotides line up with TRBD1. In germline, CDR1 is SGHDT, CDR2 YYEEEE. V shed 0 bases and J 0 bases; nucleotides not matched to a gene: 4. The CDR3 has 16 residues. CDR3 nucleotide sequence: TGTGCCAGCAGCTTGGTCGGGACAGCGAGCACAGATACGCAGTATTTT. It is translated as CASSLVGTASTDTQYF.

The chain joins TRBV7-2 to TRBJ1-5; a possible D gene is TRBD1 (6 bases). Trimming removed 2 bases from V and 3 bases from J, with 11 bases in between. The CDR3 sequence is 15 residues long. Germline V gene sequence: CDR1 SGHTA, CDR2 FQGNSA. CDR3 region: CASSLLGHSNQPQHF. CDR3 nucleotide sequence: TGTGCCAGCAGCTTATTGGGACATTCCAATCAGCCCCAGCATTTT.

This clone showed up just a few times. The chain's CDR3 is CASSLLGGATEAFF. The CDR3 DNA reads TGTGCCAGCAGCTTATTAGGTGGGGCCACTGAAGCTTTCTTT. The chain recombines TRBV11-2 with TRBJ1-1, with D possibly matching TRBD1 (5 bases). This CDR3 comprises 14 residues. Per germline, CDR1 SGHAT and CDR2 FQNNGV. V was shortened by 2 bases and J by 4 bases, with 11 bases between the two germline ends.

This chain uses TRBV29-1 with TRBJ2-2, with TRBD2 matching over 14 bases. V lost 6 bases and J lost 0; bases outside the gene matches: 9. The CDR3 length is 18 residues. The germline V gene has CDR1 SQVTM and CDR2 ANQGSEA. Here the CDR3 reads CSVWGLAGVSANTGELFF. The CDR3 DNA follows: TGCAGCGTCTGGGGACTAGCGGGAGTCTCCGCGAACACCGGGGAGCTGTTTTTT.

The V gene is TRBV11-3, the J gene TRBJ2-5; 10 positions match TRBD1. This CDR3 is built from 15 residues. Germline CDR1 is SGHNT and CDR2 is YENEEA. V lost 4 bases and J lost 2; bases outside the gene matches: 4. This CDR3 reads CASSYRTGGQETQYF. The CDR3 region has the DNA TGTGCCAGCAGCTATCGGACAGGGGGGCAAGAGACCCAGTACTTC. The variable domain in full, completed from reference TRBV11-3 and TRBJ2-5, reads EAGVVQSPRYKIIEKKQPVAFWCNPISGHNTLYWYLQNLGQGPELLIRYENEEAVDDSQLPKDRFSAERLKGVDSTLKIQPAELGDSAVYLCASSYRTGGQETQYFGPGTRLLVL.

J is TRBJ2-1 and V is TRBV9; 9 bases are a match to TRBD2. This CDR3 is built from 17 residues. With 4 bases clipped from V and 4 bases from J, the junction kept 12 bases outside the gene matches. Germline CDR1 is SGDLS and CDR2 is YYNGEE. CDR3 in amino acids: CASSLRTSDGGYNEQFF. The CDR3 DNA is TGTGCCAGCAGCCTTCGGACTAGCGATGGGGGATACAATGAGCAGTTCTTC.

The chain joins TRBV18 to TRBJ2-2; tentatively, D is TRBD1 (6 bases). This CDR3 region has 15 residues. The germline V gene encodes CDR1 KGHSH and CDR2 LQKENI. The V and J ends lost 2 bases and 4 bases respectively, with 11 bases between them. The DNA of the CDR3 is TGTGCCAGCTCACCAGGGCAGGGGAGCACCGGGGAGCTGTTTTTT. Protein sequence: CASSPGQGSTGELFF.

The chain uses TRBV4-1 and TRBJ2-7, with D possibly TRBD2 on 6 matching bases. Trimming removed 0 bases at V and 2 bases at J, with 14 bases between. The CDR3 is made up of 16 amino acids. The germline V gene encodes CDR1 MGHRA and CDR2 YSYEKL. CDR3 region: CASSQDPGRLAYEQYF. CDR3 bases: TGCGCCAGCAGCCAAGATCCAGGCCGACTAGCCTACGAGCAGTACTTC.

This chain joins TRBV7-3 and TRBJ1-1, with 7 bases that match TRBD1. The length of the CDR3 is 13 residues. CDR1 is SGHTA, CDR2 FQGTGA, per germline. The V gene end was trimmed by 5 bases and the J gene end by 4 bases; junction bases not matched to a gene: 4. The CDR3 region is CASSGQGGTEAFF. The CDR3 DNA is TGTGCCAGCAGCGGCCAGGGGGGCACTGAAGCTTTCTTT.

This clone has only one observation. This chain joins TRBV9 and TRBJ2-1; 7 nucleotides match TRBD2. The germline CDR1 and CDR2 sequences are SGDLS and YYNGEE. The junction had 8 bases not matched to a gene; V was cut back by 0 bases and J by 5 bases. This CDR3 has 16 residues. CDR3 DNA sequence: TGTGCCAGCAGCGTAGGGATAGCGGGTGGGGACAATGAGCAGTTCTTC. Translation gives CASSVGIAGGDNEQFF.

J is TRBJ1-2 and V is TRBV27, with a possible D match to TRBD1 (5 bases). This CDR3 has 13 residues. Germline V gene sequence: CDR1 MNHEY, CDR2 SMNVEV (reference sequence). Between the trimmed V and J ends, which lost 3 bases and 2 bases, there was a span of 7 bases. CDR3 amino acids: CASSFDRNYGYTF. Here the CDR3 DNA reads TGTGCCAGCAGTTTCGACAGAAACTATGGCTACACCTTC.

This clone was seen once. The J gene is TRBJ2-1, the V gene TRBV5-6; 11 nucleotides match TRBD2. The CDR3 consists of 16 residues. The V gene's germline CDR1 is SGHDT and CDR2 YYEEEE. J gave up 2 bases and V 4 bases, and 5 bases lay outside the gene matches. CDR3 DNA sequence: TGTGCCAGCAGCACGGGACTAGCGGCGGCCTACAATGAGCAGTTCTTC. This encodes CASSTGLAAAYNEQFF.

This clone is a singleton in its sample. For the CDR3, the DNA is TGTGCCAGCACCCCCACCGCGGGCAGTTCCTACGAGCAGTACTTC. Translating gives CASTPTAGSSYEQYF. V usage is TRBV7-2 and J usage is TRBJ2-7; D perhaps matches TRBD2 (5 bases). Germline CDR1 is SGHTA and CDR2 is FQGNSA. CDR3 length equals 15 residues. Trimming took off 7 bases at V and 1 base at J, with 17 bases between the two ends.

The gene calls are TRBV6-5 and TRBJ1-2; D might be TRBD1 (5 bases). Trimming left V 8 bases short and J 4 bases short, with 11 bases between. The CDR3 runs 12 residues. CDR1 is MNHEY and CDR2 is SVGAGI in the germline V gene. The CDR3 DNA reads TGTGCCAGCTCCGACAGTGGCTATGGCTACACCTTC. Its protein is CASSDSGYGYTF.

This chain links TRBV7-2 with TRBJ2-1, with 9 bases identical to TRBD1. Unmatched junction bases numbered 8, after V lost 5 bases and J lost 6 bases. The CDR3 totals 15 residues. From germline, CDR1 is SGHTA and CDR2 FQGNSA. The CDR3 loop reads CASSERDRVGNEQFF. DNA of the CDR3: TGTGCCAGCAGCGAACGGGACAGGGTAGGCAATGAGCAGTTCTTC.

This chain links TRBV4-2 with TRBJ2-2; TRBD2 agrees at 14 bases. The CDR3 totals 17 residues. V shed 0 bases and J 7 bases; nucleotides not matched to a gene: 4. From germline, CDR1 is LGHNA and CDR2 YNFKEQ. CDR3 region: CASSQEGLAGVVGELFF. CDR3 bases: TGTGCCAGCAGCCAAGAGGGACTAGCGGGAGTAGTCGGGGAGCTGTTTTTT.

The V call is TRBV11-3, the J call TRBJ1-2, with TRBD1 matching over 7 bases. Germline V lookup: CDR1 SGHNT, CDR2 YENEEA. The V segment lost 4 bases and the J segment 4 bases; nucleotides outside the gene matches: 9. The CDR3 spans 15 residues. CDR3 DNA sequence: TGTGCCAGCAGCTCCCTCAACAGGGGCGGCTATGGCTACACCTTC. Translating it yields CASSSLNRGGYGYTF. Looking up the rest from reference TRBV11-3 and TRBJ1-2 gives the full variable domain: EAGVVQSPRYKIIEKKQPVAFWCNPISGHNTLYWYLQNLGQGPELLIRYENEEAVDDSQLPKDRFSAERLKGVDSTLKIQPAELGDSAVYLCASSSLNRGGYGYTFGSGTRLTVV.

This clone is a singleton in its sample. The chain employs TRBV19 and TRBJ1-2, with D tentatively TRBD1 (6 bases). Germline lookup yields CDR1 LNHDA and CDR2 SQIVND (reference sequence). The germline V and J ends were trimmed by 5 bases and 4 bases, with 11 bases remaining between them. The CDR3 spans 13 residues. CDR3 loop: CASSLTGIYGYTF. The CDR3 DNA reads TGTGCCAGTAGTCTCACAGGGATCTATGGCTACACCTTC.

The chain employs TRBV19 and TRBJ1-1; 9 bases match TRBD1. Germline CDR1 and CDR2: LNHDA and SQIVND (reference sequence). The CDR3 has 16 amino acids. Trimming removed 3 bases from V and 4 bases from J; junction bases left unmatched: 9. The CDR3 is CASSIGTGGVGTEAFF. CDR3 DNA: TGTGCCAGTAGTATCGGTACAGGGGGCGTCGGCACTGAAGCTTTCTTT.

This clone was found once. The CDR3 sequence is CASRQTGGTEAFF. In DNA form, the CDR3 reads TGTGCCAGCAGGCAGACAGGGGGCACTGAAGCTTTCTTT. This chain joins TRBV27 and TRBJ1-1, with 9 nucleotides matching TRBD1. Germline lookup yields CDR1 MNHEY and CDR2 SMNVEV (reference sequence). The CDR3 runs 13 residues. Trimming at V came to 6 bases and at J to 4 bases, leaving 3 bases not matched to a gene.

This chain joins TRBV11-3 and TRBJ2-3; the match to TRBD2 covers 8 bases. After removal of 4 bases from V and 3 bases from J, the junction contained 15 bases not matched to a gene. Germline V gives CDR1 SGHNT, CDR2 YENEEA. The CDR3 runs 18 residues. This CDR3 is CASSSTPPFGGATDTQYF. CDR3 bases: TGTGCCAGCAGCTCAACCCCCCCCTTCGGGGGGGCTACAGATACGCAGTATTTT.

This clone has more than one count but fewer than ten. This chain links TRBV28 with TRBJ2-5, with TRBD2 as a possible D gene (7 bases). Germline loops: CDR1 MDHEN, CDR2 SYDVKM. The V and J ends lost 2 bases and 9 bases respectively, with 19 bases between them. The CDR3 contains 15 residues. The CDR3 spells CASSLGGTAGDAQYF. CDR3 nucleotide sequence: TGTGCCAGCAGTTTAGGGGGCACCGCGGGAGACGCCCAGTACTTC. Full variable domain (missing parts from reference TRBV28 and TRBJ2-5): DVKVTQSSRYLVKRTGEKVFLECVQDMDHENMFWYRQDPGLGLRLIYFSYDVKMKEKGDIPEGYSVSREKKERFSLILESASTNQTSMYLCASSLGGTAGDAQYFGPGTRLLVL.

This chain joins TRBV7-2 and TRBJ2-3; 9 positions agree with TRBD1. V lost 5 bases, J lost 0 bases, and 12 bases stayed unmatched. There are 18 residues in the CDR3. Germline V gives CDR1 SGHTA, CDR2 FQGNSA. The CDR3 here is CASSRGTGRGSSTDTQYF. CDR3 bases: TGTGCCAGCAGCCGAGGGACAGGGAGGGGGTCTAGCACAGATACGCAGTATTTT. The full variable domain, with the rest looked up from reference TRBV7-2 and TRBJ2-3, is GAGVSQSPSNKVTEKGKDVELRCDPISGHTALYWYRQSLGQGLEFLIYFQGNSAPDKSGLPSDRFSAERTGGSVSTLTIQRTQQEDSAVYLCASSRGTGRGSSTDTQYFGPGTRLTVL.

J is TRBJ1-3 and V is TRBV11-2; D remains ambiguous. Germline V lookup: CDR1 SGHAT, CDR2 FQNNGV. Trimming removed 3 bases at V and 0 bases at J, with 12 bases between. There are 16 residues in the CDR3. The chain's CDR3 is CASSLMQVRSGNTIYF. The DNA of the CDR3 is TGTGCCAGCAGCTTGATGCAGGTCCGCTCTGGAAACACCATATATTTT. The complete variable domain, with remaining parts taken from reference TRBV11-2 and TRBJ1-3, reads EAGVAQSPRYKIIEKRQSVAFWCNPISGHATLYWYQQILGQGPKLLIQFQNNGVVDDSQLPKDRFSAERLKGVDSTLKIQPAKLEDSAVYLCASSLMQVRSGNTIYFGEGSWLTVV.